Below are 20 T cell receptor beta chains sequenced from a single sample in a study of T cell responses to AZD1222 COVID-19 vaccine. Assay: immunoSEQ multiplex PCR; the TCRdb copy retains only in-frame clones and omits some. The top ten clones hold roughly 11% of a sample with 120,000 or so clones, approximately 90% of them seen once. The sample here was peripheral blood, taken on day 0 of MenACWY control vaccination. Every receptor here comes from an adult in good health.

This chain joins TRBV30 and TRBJ1-5; 7 nucleotides align to TRBD1. CDR3 length: 13 residues. The V gene end was trimmed by 3 bases and the J gene end by 7 bases; junction bases not matched to a gene: 6. Germline V gene sequence: CDR1 GTSNPN, CDR2 SVGIG (reference sequence). The CDR3, as DNA: TGTGCCTGGAGCGGGGGACAGCTCCAGCCCCAGCATTTT. Translated, it gives CAWSGGQLQPQHF. The whole variable domain, remainder taken from reference TRBV30 and TRBJ1-5, is SQTIHQWPATLVQPVGSPLSLECTVEGTSNPNLYWYRQAAGRGLQLLFYSVGIGQISSEVPQNLSASRPQDRQFILSSKKLLLSDSGFYLCAWSGGQLQPQHFGDGTRLSIL.

The J gene is TRBJ2-3, the V gene TRBV4-2; 7 nucleotides align to TRBD2. The CDR3 covers 17 residues. The trim removed 1 base at V and 4 bases at J, leaving 11 bases unmatched. The germline V gene has CDR1 LGHNA and CDR2 YNFKEQ. The CDR3, as DNA: TGTGCCAGCAGCCAAGGGTCACAAGCGGGGCAGCCAGATACGCAGTATTTT. Encoded protein: CASSQGSQAGQPDTQYF.

As DNA, the CDR3 is TGTGCCAGCAGTTCCCCGACAGGGGGGGCCTACGAGCAGTACTTC. This translates into CASSSPTGGAYEQYF. The V call is TRBV27, the J call TRBJ2-7, with 9 bases aligning to TRBD1. V was clipped by 4 bases and J by 2 bases; unmatched bases: 6. The CDR3 is 15 residues long. CDR1 is MNHEY and CDR2 is SMNVEV in the germline V gene (reference sequence).

This clone has a single count. The chain combines TRBV9 with TRBJ2-7; 7 bases are shared with TRBD2. Germline V gene lookup returns CDR1 SGDLS and CDR2 YYNGEE. The length of the CDR3 is 14 residues. Unmatched junction bases numbered 8, after V lost 3 bases and J lost 5 bases. In DNA form, the CDR3 reads TGTGCCAGCAGCGAGGAAAGCGGGAATAACGAGCAGTACTTC. As protein: CASSEESGNNEQYF.

J is TRBJ2-7 and V is TRBV6-5; perhaps TRBD2 as D (6 bases). Germline values: CDR1 MNHEY, CDR2 SVGAGI. V gave up 4 bases and J gave up 3 bases, with 16 bases separating them. The CDR3 extends over 15 amino acids. The CDR3 spells CASSLYGTVDYEQYF. DNA of the CDR3: TGTGCCAGCAGTTTGTACGGGACTGTAGACTACGAGCAGTACTTC.

The J gene is TRBJ1-4, the V gene TRBV5-1; possibly TRBD1 for D (5 bases). The CDR3 runs to 14 residues. Looked up from germline, CDR1 is SGHRS and CDR2 is YFSETQ. V was shortened by 2 bases and J by 5 bases, with 10 bases between the two germline ends. CDR3 residues: CASSFTGLNEKLFF. In DNA form, the CDR3 reads TGCGCCAGCAGCTTTACAGGATTGAATGAAAAACTGTTTTTT.

The chain has TRBV5-1 and TRBJ2-2, with TRBD2 matching 8 bases. Trimming cost V 0 bases and J 4 bases; bases outside gene matches: 8. Looked up from germline, CDR1 is SGHRS and CDR2 is YFSETQ. This CDR3 is 17 amino acids long. This chain's CDR3 is CASSLEGGLAGTGELFF. CDR3 nucleotides: TGCGCCAGCAGCTTGGAAGGCGGACTAGCTGGCACCGGGGAGCTGTTTTTT.

The chain couples TRBV29-1 to TRBJ2-5; D unclear. This CDR3 has 10 amino acids. Germline V CDR1 and CDR2: SQVTM, ANQGSEA. V lost 4 bases and J lost 3, with 3 bases in between. Written as DNA, the CDR3 is TGCAGCGTTGGAAAAGAGACCCAGTACTTC. The encoded protein is CSVGKETQYF.

This chain uses TRBV6-5 with TRBJ1-5, with D unresolved. The CDR3 length is 13 residues. The V and J ends lost 2 bases and 7 bases respectively, with 9 bases between them. Germline CDR1 is MNHEY and CDR2 is SVGAGI. The CDR3 region is CASSYIANQPQHF. The CDR3 DNA follows: TGTGCCAGCAGTTACATAGCAAACCAGCCCCAGCATTTT.

The chain combines TRBV2 with TRBJ2-1; 8 positions agree with TRBD1. Germline V gene sequence: CDR1 SNHLY, CDR2 FYNNEI. The CDR3 length is 15 residues. The ends lost 5 bases at V and 1 base at J; junction bases unmatched: 4. This CDR3 reads CASSSDRASYNEQFF. CDR3 nucleotides: TGTGCCAGCAGTTCGGACAGGGCATCCTACAATGAGCAGTTCTTC.

The chain joins TRBV30 to TRBJ2-1; D is undetermined. V was cut by 2 bases and J by 6 bases, with 5 bases left in between. CDR1 and CDR2 from the germline V gene are GTSNPN and SVGIG (reference sequence). The CDR3 has 11 amino acids. CDR3 sequence (DNA): TGTGCCTGGAGTCGCGTCAATGAGCAGTTCTTC. It encodes CAWSRVNEQFF.

The gene calls are TRBV6-5 and TRBJ1-5; TRBD1 matches at 8 bases. CDR3 length: 14 amino acids. The germline V gene encodes CDR1 MNHEY and CDR2 SVGAGI. V lost 5 bases to trimming and J lost 6 bases; unmatched junction nucleotides: 6. The CDR3 DNA sequence: TGTGCCAGCAGTCCCGACAGGGGAGGTCAGCCCCAGCATTTT. Its protein product is CASSPDRGGQPQHF.

The chain joins TRBV7-2 to TRBJ2-5; either TRBD1 or TRBD2 may fit D (6 bases each). Trimming removed 1 base from V and 9 bases from J, with 15 bases in between. This CDR3 region has 14 residues. Germline CDR1 and CDR2: SGHTA and FQGNSA. The CDR3 reads CASSLEGGMGAQYF. The CDR3 DNA is TGTGCCAGCAGCTTAGAGGGGGGAATGGGGGCCCAGTACTTC.

The V call is TRBV29-1, the J call TRBJ2-1, with 13 bases fitting TRBD2. Germline V gene data show CDR1 as SQVTM and CDR2 as ANQGSEA. J gave up 0 bases and V 5 bases, and 7 bases lay outside the gene matches. This CDR3 region has 17 residues. The CDR3 DNA reads as TGCAGCGTTCCGGGACTAGCGGGACTGAGCTCCTACAATGAGCAGTTCTTC. Protein sequence: CSVPGLAGLSSYNEQFF.

The genes are TRBV5-4 and TRBJ2-3; D is possibly TRBD1 (6 bases). The germline gives CDR1 SGHNT, CDR2 YYREEE (reference sequence). The CDR3 consists of 15 residues. The germline V and J ends were trimmed by 4 bases and 2 bases, with 14 bases remaining between them. The CDR3 protein is CASSRTGSNTDTQYF. CDR3 nucleotides: TGTGCCAGCAGCCGCACAGGGTCAAACACAGATACGCAGTATTTT. Together with reference TRBV5-4 and TRBJ2-3, the CDR3 gives the full variable domain: ETGVTQSPTHLIKTRGQQVTLRCSSQSGHNTVSWYQQALGQGPQFIFQYYREEENGRGNFPPRFSGLQFPNYSSELNVNALELDDSALYLCASSRTGSNTDTQYFGPGTRLTVL.

This chain uses TRBV11-2 with TRBJ2-1, with 7 bases lining up with TRBD1. Trimming cost V 7 bases and J 8 bases; bases outside gene matches: 8. CDR3 length: 13 amino acids. CDR1 and CDR2 (germline): SGHAT, FQNNGV. CDR3 sequence: CASTLTGVHEQFF. CDR3 sequence (DNA): TGTGCCAGCACACTCACAGGGGTTCATGAGCAGTTCTTC.

The chain employs TRBV2 and TRBJ2-3; D uncertain. The CDR3 extends over 12 amino acids. V shed 5 bases and J shed 0 bases, with 3 bases lying between them. From germline, CDR1 is SNHLY and CDR2 FYNNEI. This chain's CDR3 is CASSYSTDTQYF. The CDR3 bases are TGTGCCAGCAGTTACAGCACAGATACGCAGTATTTT.

The V and J genes are TRBV11-2 and TRBJ1-1; 8 positions agree with TRBD1. J gave up 2 bases and V 3 bases, and 2 bases lay outside the gene matches. The CDR3 covers 14 residues. CDR1 is SGHAT, CDR2 FQNNGV, per germline. The CDR3 loop is CASSFGQGNTEAFF. The DNA for the CDR3 is TGTGCCAGCAGCTTCGGACAGGGAAACACTGAAGCTTTCTTT.

The chain uses TRBV10-3 and TRBJ1-1, with D hard to call. V dropped 2 bases and J dropped 6 bases, with 4 bases sitting between them. CDR1 ENHRY and CDR2 SYGVKD come from the germline V gene. The CDR3 contains 11 residues. The CDR3 is CAISEGPEAFF. The DNA of the CDR3 is TGTGCCATCAGTGAGGGGCCTGAAGCTTTCTTT.

The genes are TRBV21-1 and TRBJ2-5; the D segment call TRBD2 is taken from the table without a DNA check. TRBV21-1 is reported as a pseudogene. This CDR3 region has 18 residues. CDR3 coding DNA: TGTGCCAGCAGCAAAGGGACGGCTAGCGGGAGGCGGGGAGAGACCCAGTACTTC. This codes for CASSKGTASGRRGETQYF.